The following is a T cell receptor beta chain sequence with its context. Its specificity is unknown. This sample was taken from a study of cytomegalovirus exposure and HLA in healthy donors. General study findings and limits: Per published reports, the classifier diagnosed cytomegalovirus status with high specificity and sensitivity.

The V end was cut by 3 bases, the J end by 3 bases, with 12 bases between. Germline V gene sequence: CDR1 SGHTS, CDR2 YDEGEE. The CDR3 sequence is 15 residues long. PCR used 60 Vbeta primers and 13 Jbeta primers. The data were produced by immunoSEQ multiplex PCR, yet TCRdb's version contains in-frame clones alone and is incomplete. The repertoire holds around 210,000 clones, with 78% as singletons. The V gene is TRBV5-8, the J gene TRBJ2-2; weak D call: TRBD2 (5 bases). The sequence came from a boy between 10 and 17 years old in good health and CMV-seronegative. Source material: PBMCs. In nucleotides, the CDR3 is TGTGCCAGCAGCTCCCGGGAAAGTCACACCGGGGAGCTGTTTTTT. Its protein product is CASSSRESHTGELFF.